This entry lists 20 T cell receptor beta chains sequenced from one sample in a study of blood T cell repertoires in COVID-19. Generated by immunoSEQ multiplex PCR, the TCRdb table keeps only in-frame clones and is missing some. The table shows about 160,000 clones, with around 74% occurring only once. Sequencing used peripheral blood. These receptors came from a woman in her sixties or seventies with COVID-19, enrolled during active disease.

This sequence joins TRBV5-1 and TRBJ1-6; D unclear. The CDR3 length is 15 residues. The germline V and J ends were trimmed by 4 bases and 4 bases, with 12 bases remaining between them. The V gene's germline CDR1 is SGHRS and CDR2 YFSETQ. The CDR3 DNA reads TGCGCCAGCAGCCCGGAGGGAGGGTATAATTCACCCCTCCACTTT. Translated: CASSPEGGYNSPLHF.

V is TRBV27 and J is TRBJ1-1, with 7 bases lining up with TRBD1. J was trimmed by 4 bases and V by 8 bases; bases with no gene match: 4. Germline CDR1 MNHEY, CDR2 SMNVEV (reference sequence). This CDR3 spans 12 amino acids. CDR3 coding DNA: TGTGCCAGCCTGGCAGGGGGCACTGAAGCTTTCTTT. Encoded protein: CASLAGGTEAFF.

The V gene is TRBV9, the J gene TRBJ1-2; D gene ambiguous. The CDR3 extends over 14 amino acids. V was clipped by 3 bases and J by 8 bases, with 17 bases between them. Germline V gene lookup returns CDR1 SGDLS and CDR2 YYNGEE. The CDR3 reads CASSGGWRVDGYTF. The CDR3 coding sequence is TGTGCCAGCAGCGGCGGTTGGAGGGTGGACGGCTACACCTTC.

This chain links TRBV7-2 with TRBJ2-5; TRBD2 aligns across 10 bases. The CDR3 totals 15 residues. J gave up 2 bases and V 7 bases, and 7 bases lay outside the gene matches. Looked up from germline, CDR1 is SGHTA and CDR2 is FQGNSA. CDR3 in amino acids: CASTILAGRQETQYF. The CDR3 nucleotides are TGTGCCAGCACCATACTAGCGGGGAGACAAGAGACCCAGTACTTC.

The J gene is TRBJ2-7, the V gene TRBV15; 7 bases line up with TRBD2. The CDR3 has 14 residues. CDR1 and CDR2 from the germline V gene are LNHNV and YYDKDF (reference sequence). Trimming took 0 bases from V and 5 from J; bases not matched to a gene: 4. CDR3 region: CATSREVAGDEQYF. Here the CDR3 DNA reads TGTGCCACCAGCAGAGAAGTGGCGGGGGACGAGCAGTACTTC. Full variable domain (rest looked up from reference TRBV15 and TRBJ2-7): DAMVIQNPRYQVTQFGKPVTLSCSQTLNHNVMYWYQQKSSQAPKLLFHYYDKDFNNEADTPDNFQSRRPNTSFCFLDIRSPGLGDTAMYLCATSREVAGDEQYFGPGTRLTVT.

V gene TRBV5-4 combines with J gene TRBJ2-3; D gene uncertain. Germline CDR1 SGHNT, CDR2 YYREEE (reference sequence). The CDR3 is 14 residues long. The V end was cut by 0 bases, the J end by 1 base, with 6 bases between. The CDR3 DNA is TGTGCCAGCAGCTTGGGTGGGCGCACAGATACGCAGTATTTT. This codes for CASSLGGRTDTQYF.

A word on this clone: This specimen includes other DNA sequences encoding the same CDR3. CDR3 residues: CASSEGQGAYGYTF. The CDR3 region has the DNA TGTGCCAGCAGTGAGGGGCAGGGGGCTTATGGCTACACCTTC. The chain joins TRBV6-1 to TRBJ1-2, with 8 nucleotides matching TRBD1. CDR1 is MNHNS and CDR2 is SASEGT in the germline V gene. The CDR3 extends over 14 amino acids. Unmatched junction bases numbered 5, after V lost 3 bases and J lost 5 bases.

The rearrangement links TRBV6-5 to TRBJ2-1, with 11 nucleotides matching TRBD2. V shed 4 bases and J 6 bases; nucleotides not matched to a gene: 8. Germline V gene data show CDR1 as MNHEY and CDR2 as SVGAGI. This CDR3 is 16 amino acids long. CDR3 DNA sequence: TGTGCCAGCAGTTTTACGACTAGCGGGGACCCCAATGAGCAGTTCTTC. This translates into CASSFTTSGDPNEQFF.

The chain uses TRBV18 and TRBJ1-4; D is possibly TRBD1 (6 bases). The germline gives CDR1 KGHSH, CDR2 LQKENI. This CDR3 contains 13 residues. The ends were cut back, 2 bases at V and 7 bases at J, with 8 bases in the middle. The CDR3 bases are TGTGCCAGCTCACCAGGGGGCGGTGAAAAACTGTTTTTT. Its protein product is CASSPGGGEKLFF. The whole variable domain, filled in from reference TRBV18 and TRBJ1-4, reads NAGVMQNPRHLVRRRGQEARLRCSPMKGHSHVYWYRQLPEEGLKFMVYLQKENIIDESGMPKERFSAEFPKEGPSILRIQQVVRGDSAAYFCASSPGGGEKLFFGSGTQLSVL.

The chain links TRBV29-1 to TRBJ2-1; the match to TRBD2 covers 7 bases. Per the germline V gene, CDR1 is SQVTM and CDR2 is ANQGSEA. This CDR3 has 13 amino acids. The trim removed 6 bases at V and 8 bases at J, leaving 10 bases unmatched. The CDR3 region is CSVGGVLGDEQFF. The CDR3 nucleotides are TGCAGCGTGGGGGGGGTCCTGGGTGATGAGCAGTTCTTC.

The CDR3 nucleotides read TGTGCCAGCAGCCCCGAGGAGCCCACTATGGGCTATGGCTACACCTTC. Translated: CASSPEEPTMGYGYTF. J is TRBJ1-2 and V is TRBV28; D gene ambiguous. Germline CDR1 is MDHEN and CDR2 is SYDVKM. CDR3 size: 16 residues. V was cut by 6 bases and J by 4 bases, with 21 bases left in between.

The gene calls are TRBV15 and TRBJ2-3; maybe TRBD1 (6 bases). V lost 3 bases to trimming and J lost 0 bases, with 10 bases between them. This CDR3 comprises 15 residues. Germline V lookup: CDR1 LNHNV, CDR2 YYDKDF (reference sequence). The CDR3 DNA sequence: TGTGCCACCAGCAGGGCCGGACAGAGCACAGATACGCAGTATTTT. This encodes CATSRAGQSTDTQYF.

This chain connects TRBV19 to TRBJ1-1; D is unresolved. Trimming left V 7 bases short and J 7 bases short, with 7 bases between. This CDR3 comprises 10 residues. The germline gives CDR1 LNHDA, CDR2 SQIVND (reference sequence). The CDR3 region has the DNA TGTGCCAGTATTCACAATGAAGCTTTCTTT. This gives the protein CASIHNEAFF.

The chain employs TRBV2 and TRBJ2-7; 9 bases match TRBD2. The junction had 6 bases not matched to a gene; V was cut back by 10 bases and J by 2 bases. CDR3 length: 13 amino acids. The V gene's germline CDR1 is SNHLY and CDR2 FYNNEI. CDR3 bases: TGTGCCATTCAGACTAGCGGCCCCTACGAGCAGTACTTC. Translated: CAIQTSGPYEQYF. Full variable domain (outside the CDR3, taken from reference TRBV2 and TRBJ2-7): EPEVTQTPSHQVTQMGQEVILRCVPISNHLYFYWYRQILGQKVEFLVSFYNNEISEKSEIFDDQFSVERPDGSNFTLKIRSTKLEDSAMYFCAIQTSGPYEQYFGPGTRLTVT.

In DNA form, the CDR3 reads TGTGCCAGCGGCAGCGGGAGCCAAGAGACCCAGTACTTC. It yields the protein CASGSGSQETQYF. V is TRBV12-3 or TRBV12-4 and J is TRBJ2-5, with 8 bases aligning to TRBD2. Trimming cost V 8 bases and J 1 base; bases outside gene matches: 3. The CDR3 is 13 amino acids.

The CDR3 DNA reads TGTGCCAGCTCACCAAAAACTACAGGGGGTAGCTCCTACAATGAGCAGTTCTTC. Translating gives CASSPKTTGGSSYNEQFF. The rearrangement joins TRBV18 to TRBJ2-1, with 8 nucleotides matching TRBD1. Germline V gives CDR1 KGHSH, CDR2 LQKENI. The CDR3 has 18 amino acids. With 2 bases clipped from V and 0 bases from J, the junction kept 9 bases outside the gene matches.

This chain links TRBV18 with TRBJ2-3; 11 bases line up with TRBD2. The CDR3 covers 17 residues. J gave up 3 bases and V 5 bases, and 10 bases lay outside the gene matches. Germline CDR1 KGHSH, CDR2 LQKENI. This chain's CDR3 is CASSSIHSGGATDTQYF. In nucleotides, the CDR3 is TGTGCCAGCTCATCCATTCATAGCGGGGGGGCGACAGATACGCAGTATTTT.

There are a few counts of this clone. The chain links TRBV5-1 to TRBJ1-1, with TRBD1 matching over 8 bases. This CDR3 region has 15 residues. V dropped 2 bases and J dropped 4; count of bases not matched to a gene: 7. Germline loops: CDR1 SGHRS, CDR2 YFSETQ. The CDR3 protein is CASSLMTGEATEAFF. The CDR3 DNA follows: TGCGCCAGCAGCTTAATGACAGGGGAGGCCACTGAAGCTTTCTTT.

This rearrangement joins TRBV7-8 to TRBJ2-2; 9 bases are shared with TRBD2. This CDR3 is 15 amino acids long. CDR1 is SGHVS and CDR2 is FQNEAQ in the germline V gene. V dropped 4 bases and J dropped 5; count of bases not matched to a gene: 5. The CDR3, as DNA: TGTGCCAGCAGCTCTAGCGGGGCGAGGACCGGGGAGCTGTTTTTT. Protein: CASSSSGARTGELFF.

The genes are TRBV5-1 and TRBJ2-7; no reliable D call. From germline, CDR1 is SGHRS and CDR2 YFSETQ. The CDR3 has 14 amino acids. The V and J ends lost 5 bases and 0 bases respectively, with 12 bases between them. Here the CDR3 reads CASSFRGISYEQYF. The CDR3 DNA is TGCGCCAGCAGTTTCCGCGGAATCTCCTACGAGCAGTACTTC.